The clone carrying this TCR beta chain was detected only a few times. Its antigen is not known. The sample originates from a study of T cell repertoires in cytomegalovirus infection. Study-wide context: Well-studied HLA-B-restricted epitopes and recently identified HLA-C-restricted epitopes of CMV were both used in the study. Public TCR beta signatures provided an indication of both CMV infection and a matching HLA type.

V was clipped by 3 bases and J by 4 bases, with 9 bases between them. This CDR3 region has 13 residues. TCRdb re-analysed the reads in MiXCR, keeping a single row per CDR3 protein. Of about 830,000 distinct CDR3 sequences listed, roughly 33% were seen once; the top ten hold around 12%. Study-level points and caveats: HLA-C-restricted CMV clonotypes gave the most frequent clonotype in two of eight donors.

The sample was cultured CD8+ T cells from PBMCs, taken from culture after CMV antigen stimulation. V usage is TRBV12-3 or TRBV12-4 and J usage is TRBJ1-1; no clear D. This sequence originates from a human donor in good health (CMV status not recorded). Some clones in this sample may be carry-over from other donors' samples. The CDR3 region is CASSFSGITEAFF. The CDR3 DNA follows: TGTGCCAGCAGTTTCTCTGGCATCACTGAAGCTTTCTTT.